This T cell receptor (beta chain) stems from a study of blood T cell repertoires in COVID-19. Study details: COVID-19 samples, acute and convalescent, were from the United States, Italy and Spain.

Under the authors' procedure: By means of reference gene primer amplification, nucleated cell counts were estimated. Only in-frame clones appear in the TCRdb table, and some are missing; sequencing was by immunoSEQ multiplex PCR. That table gives V, J and clone size, and the DNA gave D and trimming. Counted here are 250,000 to 350,000 clones, 87% occurring once; the ten biggest clones make up approximately 8%. The CDR3 sequence is 14 residues long. The ends lost 3 bases at V and 5 bases at J; junction bases unmatched: 4. Germline assignment: CDR1 SGHNT and CDR2 YYREEE (reference sequence). Source material: peripheral blood. V is TRBV5-4 and J is TRBJ1-1; 10 bases fit TRBD1. This sequence was found in a woman aged 45-65 years who had recovered from COVID-19. As DNA, the CDR3 is TGTGCCAGCAGCTGGACAGGGGGACGGACTGAAGCTTTCTTT. Amino acid sequence: CASSWTGGRTEAFF. Using reference TRBV5-4 and TRBJ1-1 for the parts outside the CDR3, the full variable domain is ETGVTQSPTHLIKTRGQQVTLRCSSQSGHNTVSWYQQALGQGPQFIFQYYREEENGRGNFPPRFSGLQFPNYSSELNVNALELDDSALYLCASSWTGGRTEAFFGQGTRLTVV.